Following are 32 T cell receptor beta chains from one sample sequenced in a study of cytomegalovirus exposure and HLA in healthy donors. PCR used 60 Vbeta primers and 13 Jbeta primers. The method was immunoSEQ multiplex PCR; TCRdb's version includes in-frame clones alone and lacks a portion of them. The sample comprises about 79,000 clones, approximately 74% of which are singletons, and under 10% rests with the top ten. The specimen was PBMCs. Receptors were obtained from a man in his forties in good health and CMV-seropositive.

This chain uses TRBV6-5 with TRBJ2-4; D may be TRBD1 (5 bases). The CDR3 runs 13 residues. The V gene's germline CDR1 is MNHEY and CDR2 SVGAGI. V lost 6 bases to trimming and J lost 6 bases, with 12 bases between them. CDR3 in amino acids: CASRGQGGNIQYF. The CDR3, as DNA: TGTGCCAGCAGGGGGCAGGGCGGAAACATTCAGTACTTC.

The V gene is TRBV2, the J gene TRBJ1-6; 8 bases align to TRBD1. Germline CDR1 and CDR2: SNHLY and FYNNEI. The CDR3 covers 16 residues. V shed 6 bases, J shed 10 bases, and the junction held 14 bases outside the gene matches. The CDR3 loop is CASRDNPGQAASPLHF. CDR3 bases: TGTGCCAGCAGAGATAACCCGGGACAGGCGGCCTCACCCCTCCACTTT.

The chain is built from TRBV18 and TRBJ1-2; D is ambiguous. The CDR3 length is 14 residues. CDR1 KGHSH and CDR2 LQKENI come from the germline V gene. Trimming left V 3 bases short and J 6 bases short, with 14 bases between. This CDR3 reads CASSPQSAANGYTF. CDR3 DNA sequence: TGTGCCAGCTCACCTCAGTCGGCAGCGAATGGCTACACCTTC.

The chain couples TRBV2 to TRBJ1-1, with D unclear. Germline CDR1 SNHLY, CDR2 FYNNEI. Trimming cost V 7 bases and J 1 base, with 10 bases left between them. The CDR3 totals 13 residues. The CDR3 DNA is TGTGCCAGCACGGAGGTAGAGAACACTGAAGCTTTCTTT. Its translation: CASTEVENTEAFF.

V is TRBV4-1 and J is TRBJ2-2, with 16 bases lining up with TRBD2. CDR1 is MGHRA and CDR2 is YSYEKL in the germline V gene. The CDR3 contains 20 residues. V trimming: 3 bases; J trimming: 5 bases; junction bases outside the gene matches: 12. The CDR3: CASSQALGLAGGPGTGELFF. CDR3 sequence (DNA): TGCGCCAGCAGCCAGGCCCTGGGACTAGCGGGGGGGCCGGGTACCGGGGAGCTGTTTTTT.

About this clone itself: Other nucleotide sequences from this sample produce the same CDR3. V is TRBV9 and J is TRBJ2-6; D might be TRBD1 (6 bases). Germline-derived CDR1 and CDR2 are SGDLS and YYNGEE. V lost 4 bases and J lost 1, with 12 bases in between. The CDR3 is 16 residues long. The CDR3 is CASSSDRSSGANVLTF. CDR3 bases: TGTGCCAGCAGCTCAGACAGGTCATCTGGGGCCAACGTCCTGACTTTC.

The chain recombines TRBV5-6 with TRBJ2-7, with 11 nucleotides matching TRBD1. With V trimmed by 4 bases and J by 4 bases, 1 base remained unmatched. CDR1 and CDR2 (germline): SGHDT, YYEEEE. The CDR3 length is 13 residues. The CDR3, as DNA: TGTGCCAGCAGCCGGGACAGGGGGTACGAGCAGTACTTC. As protein: CASSRDRGYEQYF. The full variable domain, in which reference TRBV5-6 and TRBJ2-7 provide the parts outside the CDR3, is DAGVTQSPTHLIKTRGQQVTLRCSPKSGHDTVSWYQQALGQGPQFIFQYYEEEERQRGNFPDRFSGHQFPNYSSELNVNALLLGDSALYLCASSRDRGYEQYFGPGTRLTVT.

The V and J genes are TRBV19 and TRBJ1-2; 7 bases agree with TRBD1. CDR3 length: 13 amino acids. Unmatched junction bases numbered 5, after V lost 5 bases and J lost 5 bases. The germline V gene encodes CDR1 LNHDA and CDR2 SQIVND (reference sequence). The CDR3 DNA reads TGTGCCAGTAGTCTAGGGACAGATTATGGCTACACCTTC. Translation gives CASSLGTDYGYTF.

The table lists this clone with a count of one. This sequence joins TRBV28 and TRBJ1-4, with unresolved D. Germline assignment: CDR1 MDHEN and CDR2 SYDVKM. This CDR3 is built from 15 residues. V lost 4 bases and J 4 bases, leaving 13 bases between the germline ends. The CDR3 protein is CASSSLHGINEKLFF. CDR3 DNA: TGTGCCAGCAGTTCCCTCCACGGTATTAATGAAAAACTGTTTTTT.

This rearrangement joins TRBV7-2 to TRBJ1-1; D ambiguous. Trimming cost V 1 base and J 5 bases, with 11 bases left between them. Germline V gene lookup returns CDR1 SGHTA and CDR2 FQGNSA. CDR3 size: 14 residues. In DNA form, the CDR3 reads TGTGCCAGCAGCTTAGGGCAGGCGGGGACTGAAGCTTTCTTT. Amino acids: CASSLGQAGTEAFF. Based on the CDR3 plus reference TRBV7-2 and TRBJ1-1, the full variable domain is GAGVSQSPSNKVTEKGKDVELRCDPISGHTALYWYRQSLGQGLEFLIYFQGNSAPDKSGLPSDRFSAERTGGSVSTLTIQRTQQEDSAVYLCASSLGQAGTEAFFGQGTRLTVV.

The rearrangement joins TRBV4-2 to TRBJ2-6, with D maybe TRBD2 (5 bases). The CDR3 extends over 16 amino acids. The ends were cut back, 2 bases at V and 0 bases at J, with 8 bases in the middle. Per the germline V gene, CDR1 is LGHNA and CDR2 is YNFKEQ. CDR3 sequence (DNA): TGTGCCAGCAGCCAAAGCGGCGGCTCTGGGGCCAACGTCCTGACTTTC. This encodes CASSQSGGSGANVLTF.

This chain joins TRBV11-3 and TRBJ2-1, with TRBD2 as a possible D gene (5 bases). Between the trimmed V and J ends, which lost 1 base and 2 bases, there was a span of 9 bases. The CDR3 totals 15 residues. Germline CDR1 is SGHNT and CDR2 is YENEEA. In DNA form, the CDR3 reads TGTGCCAGCAGCTTAGCGGGAAGCACCTACAATGAGCAGTTCTTC. Amino acid sequence: CASSLAGSTYNEQFF.

The chain links TRBV6-4 to TRBJ2-1; TRBD2 agrees at 10 bases. The CDR3 length is 16 residues. Germline assignment: CDR1 MRHNA and CDR2 SNTAGT. The junction had 8 bases not matched to a gene; V was cut back by 2 bases and J by 7 bases. In DNA, the CDR3 is TGTGCCAGCAGTGACACCGGAGCGGGGGGGCAGAATGAGCAGTTCTTC. This translates into CASSDTGAGGQNEQFF.

The chain recombines TRBV10-1 with TRBJ1-5; 12 bases agree with TRBD1. V was clipped by 2 bases and J by 2 bases; unmatched bases: 7. This CDR3 comprises 18 residues. The germline CDR1 and CDR2 sequences are WNHNN and SYGVQD (reference sequence). The CDR3 bases are TGCGCCAGCAGTGAGGAGGGACAGGGGGCAATCGGCAATCAGCCCCAGCATTTT. Its protein product is CASSEEGQGAIGNQPQHF.

This clone was recorded a few times. This rearrangement joins TRBV7-2 to TRBJ1-4; 7 bases are a match to TRBD1. Germline V gene lookup returns CDR1 SGHTA and CDR2 FQGNSA. The CDR3 sequence is 15 residues long. V was clipped by 5 bases and J by 7 bases; unmatched bases: 10. The CDR3 protein is CASSTGQAVREKLFF. CDR3 in DNA: TGTGCCAGCAGCACCGGACAGGCCGTACGTGAAAAACTGTTTTTT. The entire variable domain, with the rest obtained from reference TRBV7-2 and TRBJ1-4, is as follows: GAGVSQSPSNKVTEKGKDVELRCDPISGHTALYWYRQSLGQGLEFLIYFQGNSAPDKSGLPSDRFSAERTGGSVSTLTIQRTQQEDSAVYLCASSTGQAVREKLFFGSGTQLSVL.

The rearrangement joins TRBV9 to TRBJ2-3; no clear D. V lost 3 bases, J lost 0 bases, and 8 bases lay in between. The CDR3 is 14 residues long. Germline V CDR1 and CDR2: SGDLS, YYNGEE. CDR3 coding DNA: TGTGCCAGCAGCGGAGGATCTAGCACAGATACGCAGTATTTT. Translated: CASSGGSSTDTQYF.

The gene calls are TRBV19 and TRBJ1-4; TRBD1 might be the D (6 bases). V was cut by 3 bases and J by 6 bases, with 14 bases left in between. The CDR3 has 15 residues. Looked up from germline, CDR1 is LNHDA and CDR2 is SQIVND (reference sequence). In DNA, the CDR3 is TGTGCCAGTAGTATCTCGGGACAAGTAGATGAAAAACTGTTTTTT. It encodes CASSISGQVDEKLFF. The entire variable domain, with the rest obtained from reference TRBV19 and TRBJ1-4, is as follows: DGGITQSPKYLFRKEGQNVTLSCEQNLNHDAMYWYRQDPGQGLRLIYYSQIVNDFQKGDIAEGYSVSREKKESFPLTVTSAQKNPTAFYLCASSISGQVDEKLFFGSGTQLSVL.

V gene TRBV28 combines with J gene TRBJ1-2; 7 positions agree with TRBD1. Germline V gene data show CDR1 as MDHEN and CDR2 as SYDVKM. V dropped 6 bases and J dropped 7; count of bases not matched to a gene: 26. This CDR3 is built from 19 residues. CDR3 sequence (DNA): TGTGCCAGCAGCGTTGTAGGGGGCCAGGGTTCAAGAAGAAGGGGTGGCTACACCTTC. Residues: CASSVVGGQGSRRRGGYTF.

CDR3 protein: CASSQTGGPGYTF. CDR3 coding DNA: TGTGCCAGCAGCCAGACAGGGGGCCCCGGCTACACCTTC. The V call is TRBV6-5, the J call TRBJ1-2, with TRBD1 identical over 10 bases. V trimming: 6 bases; J trimming: 8 bases; junction bases outside the gene matches: 6. The CDR3 is 13 residues long. Per germline, CDR1 MNHEY and CDR2 SVGAGI.

The chain uses TRBV29-1 and TRBJ1-1; no clear D. V shed 7 bases and J shed 8 bases, with 20 bases lying between them. The length of the CDR3 is 13 residues. Germline V CDR1 and CDR2: SQVTM, ANQGSEA. This CDR3 reads CSDLEVGLREAFF. The CDR3 DNA is TGCAGCGACCTGGAGGTAGGCCTTCGGGAAGCTTTCTTT.

This chain connects TRBV2 to TRBJ2-5; D might be TRBD2 (5 bases). The CDR3 covers 13 residues. V was clipped by 7 bases and J by 1 base, with 10 bases between them. The V gene's germline CDR1 is SNHLY and CDR2 FYNNEI. This CDR3 is CASTAGVQETQYF. CDR3 DNA sequence: TGTGCCAGCACTGCCGGGGTCCAAGAGACCCAGTACTTC.

V is TRBV19 and J is TRBJ2-5; TRBD1 is a possible D gene (5 bases). The J call may not be correct, given that the DNA end is closer to TRBJ2-7. CDR3 size: 13 residues. Germline V gene sequence: CDR1 LNHDA, CDR2 SQIVND (reference sequence). The CDR3 nucleotides read TGTGCCAGTAGTAAATGGGGCACCTACGAGCAGTACTTC. It encodes CASSKWGTYEQYF.

This clone has just a few counts. The genes are TRBV28 and TRBJ2-2; 9 bases match TRBD1. Germline trimming cut 5 bases from V and 5 bases from J; bases unmatched to any gene: 6. The germline V gene encodes CDR1 MDHEN and CDR2 SYDVKM. This CDR3 contains 15 residues. CDR3 coding DNA: TGTGCCAGCAGTCGGACAGGGGCTGGGACCGGGGAGCTGTTTTTT. This encodes CASSRTGAGTGELFF.

The chain carries TRBV5-1 and TRBJ1-2; D perhaps matches TRBD1 (6 bases). The CDR3 length is 14 residues. Trimming left V 4 bases short and J 6 bases short, with 16 bases between. CDR1 is SGHRS and CDR2 is YFSETQ in the germline V gene. The CDR3, as DNA: TGCGCCAGCAGCACGCAAACAGGGCAGGATGGCTACACCTTC. Amino acids: CASSTQTGQDGYTF.

Within the sample, this clone is medium-sized. CDR3 DNA sequence: TGTGCCAGCAGTGCCGAGGTGAACACTGAAGCTTTCTTT. Protein sequence: CASSAEVNTEAFF. The V and J genes are TRBV6-1 and TRBJ1-1; D unclear. CDR3 size: 13 residues. Germline-derived CDR1 and CDR2 are MNHNS and SASEGT. Trimming shortened V by 4 bases and J by 0 bases, and 6 bases separated the two germline ends.

The genes are TRBV6-1 and TRBJ1-6; D uncertain. CDR3 size: 12 residues. V lost 5 bases and J lost 7, with 6 bases in between. CDR1 is MNHNS and CDR2 is SASEGT in the germline V gene. CDR3 nucleotides: TGTGCCAGCAGTTATACAAATTCACCCCTCCACTTT. Translated, it gives CASSYTNSPLHF.

This chain uses TRBV5-1 with TRBJ2-2; possible D gene TRBD2, 6 bases. V lost 1 base, J lost 0 bases, and 16 bases lay in between. This CDR3 has 18 amino acids. Germline V gene sequence: CDR1 SGHRS, CDR2 YFSETQ. CDR3 protein: CASSLRGGGYANTGELFF. As DNA, the CDR3 is TGCGCCAGCAGCTTGAGGGGAGGAGGGTACGCGAACACCGGGGAGCTGTTTTTT.

V is TRBV27 and J is TRBJ2-7, with TRBD1 identical over 9 bases. The CDR3 covers 15 residues. Trimming removed 6 bases from V and 5 bases from J; junction bases left unmatched: 11. CDR1 is MNHEY, CDR2 SMNVEV, per germline (reference sequence). The CDR3, as DNA: TGTGCCAGCAGATACGCGGGACAGGGTGTCCACGAGCAGTACTTC. Its protein is CASRYAGQGVHEQYF.

V is TRBV10-2 and J is TRBJ2-1; D is uncertain. CDR1 is WSHSY, CDR2 SAAADI, per germline. CDR3 size: 13 residues. Deletions cut 6 bases from V and 1 base from J, with 7 bases between. Written as DNA, the CDR3 is TGCGCCAGCAGAGACTTATCCTACAATGAGCAGTTCTTC. Its protein product is CASRDLSYNEQFF.

This clone was seen more than once but under ten times. This chain uses TRBV2 with TRBJ2-7; tentative D call: TRBD2 (6 bases). The V end was cut by 8 bases, the J end by 4 bases, with 12 bases between. This CDR3 region has 12 residues. The germline V gene encodes CDR1 SNHLY and CDR2 FYNNEI. The CDR3 DNA sequence: TGTGCCAGCCGGGCGGAGGGGTACGAGCAGTACTTC. Its protein is CASRAEGYEQYF.

The gene calls are TRBV5-1 and TRBJ1-1; D unresolved. This CDR3 contains 14 residues. With 3 bases removed from V and 1 base from J, the gap between germline ends came to 10 bases. Germline CDR1 reads SGHRS; CDR2 reads YFSETQ. CDR3 nucleotides: TGCGCCAGCAGCTCCCCCAGCGAGAACACTGAAGCTTTCTTT. This gives the protein CASSSPSENTEAFF.

The chain joins TRBV4-2 to TRBJ2-3; 7 bases align to TRBD2. The ends lost 0 bases at V and 2 bases at J; junction bases unmatched: 2. The CDR3 is made up of 15 amino acids. CDR1 and CDR2 from the germline V gene are LGHNA and YNFKEQ. This CDR3 is CASSQERGTTDTQYF. Written as DNA, the CDR3 is TGTGCCAGCAGCCAAGAGCGGGGGACCACAGATACGCAGTATTTT.